This T cell receptor (beta chain) is drawn from a study of tissue T cells after allogeneic stem cell transplantation. Regarding this clone: All gene names here are mouse names. The sequence runs out 1 residue before the end of the CDR3; the remainder is reconstructed from the germline J gene.

As for time point: mouse harvest day 7 after allogeneic transplant. Each mouse received 10^7 T-cell-depleted marrow cells plus 10^6 splenic CD5+ T cells by tail vein. Profiled with immunoSEQ multiplex PCR; TCRdb holds only in-frame clones, not every one. The table records over a thousand clones, less than 65% of them present only once. V was shortened by 0 bases and J by 0 bases, with 6 bases between the two germline ends. The CDR3 has 16 residues. The germline V gene has CDR1 LGHNA and CDR2 YNLKQL (reference sequence). The clonotype comes from a female BALB/c mouse given C57BL/6 T cells with graft-versus-host disease after an allogeneic hematopoietic cell transplant. The sample consisted of liver tissue. The J gene is TRBJ1-6, the V gene TRBV5; D is unresolved. Being an ORF, TRBJ1-6 has a function that is uncertain. The part of the CDR3 DNA that was read is TGTGCCAGCAGCCAAGAAGAAAATTCCTATAATTCGCCCCTCTAC. It translates to CASSQEENSYNSPLY. In full, the CDR3 is CASSQEENSYNSPLYF.